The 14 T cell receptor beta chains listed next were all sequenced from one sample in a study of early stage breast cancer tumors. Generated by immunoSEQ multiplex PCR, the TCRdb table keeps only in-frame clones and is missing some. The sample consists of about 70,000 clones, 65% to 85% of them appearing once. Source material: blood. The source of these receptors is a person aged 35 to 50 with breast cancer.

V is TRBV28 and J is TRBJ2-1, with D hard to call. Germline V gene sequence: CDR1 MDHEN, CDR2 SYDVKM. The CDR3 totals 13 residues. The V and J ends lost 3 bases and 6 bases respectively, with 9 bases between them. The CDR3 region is CASSFHDRNEQFF. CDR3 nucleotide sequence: TGTGCCAGCAGTTTTCACGACCGCAATGAGCAGTTCTTC.

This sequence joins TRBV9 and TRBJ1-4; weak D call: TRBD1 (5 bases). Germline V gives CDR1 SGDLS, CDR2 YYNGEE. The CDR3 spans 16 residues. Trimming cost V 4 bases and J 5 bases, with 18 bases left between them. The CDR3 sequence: CASSQARGARNEKLFF. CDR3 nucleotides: TGTGCCAGCAGCCAAGCTAGGGGAGCGAGGAATGAAAAACTGTTTTTT. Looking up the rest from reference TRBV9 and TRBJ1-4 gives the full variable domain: DSGVTQTPKHLITATGQRVTLRCSPRSGDLSVYWYQQSLDQGLQFLIQYYNGEERAKGNILERFSAQQFPDLHSELNLSSLELGDSALYFCASSQARGARNEKLFFGSGTQLSVL.

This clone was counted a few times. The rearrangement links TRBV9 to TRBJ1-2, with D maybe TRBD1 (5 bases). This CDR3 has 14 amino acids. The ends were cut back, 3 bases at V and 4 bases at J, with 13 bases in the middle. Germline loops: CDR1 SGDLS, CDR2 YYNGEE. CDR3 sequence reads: CASSELGGPYGYTF. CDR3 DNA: TGTGCCAGCAGCGAACTGGGGGGACCCTATGGCTACACCTTC.

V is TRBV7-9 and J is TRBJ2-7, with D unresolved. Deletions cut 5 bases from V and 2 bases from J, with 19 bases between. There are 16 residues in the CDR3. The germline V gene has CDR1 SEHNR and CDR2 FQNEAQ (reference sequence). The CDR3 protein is CASSPPIGPRTYEQYF. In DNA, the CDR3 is TGTGCCAGCAGCCCCCCCATCGGACCGAGAACCTACGAGCAGTACTTC.

The CDR3 is CATSGFDWNEQFF. In nucleotides, the CDR3 is TGTGCCACCAGCGGGTTCGACTGGAATGAGCAGTTCTTC. The chain links TRBV15 to TRBJ2-1; D ambiguous. This CDR3 is built from 13 residues. V was clipped by 5 bases and J by 7 bases, with 12 bases between them. Germline V lookup: CDR1 LNHNV, CDR2 YYDKDF (reference sequence).

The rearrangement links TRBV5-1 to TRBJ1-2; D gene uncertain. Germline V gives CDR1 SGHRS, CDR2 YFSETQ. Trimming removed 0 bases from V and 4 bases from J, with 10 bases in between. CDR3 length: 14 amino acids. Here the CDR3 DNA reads TGCGCCAGCAGCTTGGTCCCGGGAGCCTATGGCTACACCTTC. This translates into CASSLVPGAYGYTF.

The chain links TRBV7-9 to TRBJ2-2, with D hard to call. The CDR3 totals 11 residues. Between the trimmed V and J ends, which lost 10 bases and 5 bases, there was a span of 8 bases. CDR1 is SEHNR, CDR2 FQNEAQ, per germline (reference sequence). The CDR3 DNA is TGTGCCAACGACCTTACCGGGGAGCTGTTTTTT. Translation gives CANDLTGELFF.

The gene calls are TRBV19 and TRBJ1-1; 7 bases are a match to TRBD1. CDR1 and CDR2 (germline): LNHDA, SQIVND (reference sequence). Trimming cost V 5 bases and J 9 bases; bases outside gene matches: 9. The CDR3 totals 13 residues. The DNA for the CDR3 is TGTGCCAGTAGTGCGACAGGGAGTTACAAAGCTTTCTTT. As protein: CASSATGSYKAFF.

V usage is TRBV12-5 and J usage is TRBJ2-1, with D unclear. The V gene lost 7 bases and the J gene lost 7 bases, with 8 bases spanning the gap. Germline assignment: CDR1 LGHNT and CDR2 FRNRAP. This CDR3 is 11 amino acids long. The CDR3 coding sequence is TGTGCTAGTGCCGATGGGAATGAGCAGTTCTTC. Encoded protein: CASADGNEQFF.

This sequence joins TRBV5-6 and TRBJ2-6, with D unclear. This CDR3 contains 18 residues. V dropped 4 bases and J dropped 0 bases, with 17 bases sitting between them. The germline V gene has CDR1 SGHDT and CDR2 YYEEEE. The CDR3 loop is CASSPAYFESSGANVLTF. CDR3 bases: TGTGCCAGCAGCCCGGCCTATTTTGAGAGCTCTGGGGCCAACGTCCTGACTTTC.

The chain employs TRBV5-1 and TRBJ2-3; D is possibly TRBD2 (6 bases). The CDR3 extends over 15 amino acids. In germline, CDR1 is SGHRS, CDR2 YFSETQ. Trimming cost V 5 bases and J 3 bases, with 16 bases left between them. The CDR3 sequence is CASRPQNRETDTQYF. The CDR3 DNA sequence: TGCGCCAGCAGGCCACAGAACCGGGAGACAGATACGCAGTATTTT.

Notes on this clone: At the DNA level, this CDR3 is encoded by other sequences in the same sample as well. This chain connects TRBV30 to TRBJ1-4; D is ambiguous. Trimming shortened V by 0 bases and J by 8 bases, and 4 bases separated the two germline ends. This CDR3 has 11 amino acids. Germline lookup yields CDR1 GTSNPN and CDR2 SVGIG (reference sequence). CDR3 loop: CAWSVQEKLFF. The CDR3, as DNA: TGTGCCTGGAGTGTGCAGGAAAAACTGTTTTTT.

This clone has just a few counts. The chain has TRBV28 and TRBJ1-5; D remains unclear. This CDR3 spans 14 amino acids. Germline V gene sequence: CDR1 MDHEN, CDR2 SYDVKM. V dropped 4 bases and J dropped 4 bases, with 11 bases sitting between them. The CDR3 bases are TGTGCCAGCAGTTCCGGGCCCCAAAATCAGCCCCAGCATTTT. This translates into CASSSGPQNQPQHF.

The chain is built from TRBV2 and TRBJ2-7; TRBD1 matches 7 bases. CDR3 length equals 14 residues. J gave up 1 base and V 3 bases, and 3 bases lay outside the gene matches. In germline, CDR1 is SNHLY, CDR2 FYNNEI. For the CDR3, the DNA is TGTGCCAGCAGTGACCTCAGGGGGTCCTACGAGCAGTACTTC. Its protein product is CASSDLRGSYEQYF.